This record concerns one TCR beta chain sequence. Germline V gives CDR1 SEHNR, CDR2 FQNEAQ (reference sequence). This CDR3 region has 17 residues. The V end lost 5 bases, the J end lost 1 base, and 17 bases lay between the germline ends. Sequencing used immunoSEQ multiplex PCR; TCRdb keeps in-frame clones, though not all of them. The sample has 10,000 to 15,000 clones, approximately 76% seen once. The data originate from a study of OX40 agonist ivuxolimab in advanced cancers. Here the sequenced sample was CD4+ or CD8+ T cells sorted from blood, taken in a trial of the OX40 agonist ivuxolimab. The source of this sequence is an adult with an advanced solid tumor such as melanoma, head and neck, liver or kidney cancer. The chain uses TRBV7-9 and TRBJ1-4; D unclear. CDR3 coding DNA: TGTGCCAGCAGCCCCCCTTTGGCATCCTTAACTAATGAAAAACTGTTTTTT. Protein sequence: CASSPPLASLTNEKLFF. Full variable domain (rest looked up from reference TRBV7-9 and TRBJ1-4): DTGVSQNPRHKITKRGQNVTFRCDPISEHNRLYWYRQTLGQGPEFLTYFQNEAQLEKSRLLSDRFSAERPKGSFSTLEIQRTEQGDSAMYLCASSPPLASLTNEKLFFGSGTQLSVL.